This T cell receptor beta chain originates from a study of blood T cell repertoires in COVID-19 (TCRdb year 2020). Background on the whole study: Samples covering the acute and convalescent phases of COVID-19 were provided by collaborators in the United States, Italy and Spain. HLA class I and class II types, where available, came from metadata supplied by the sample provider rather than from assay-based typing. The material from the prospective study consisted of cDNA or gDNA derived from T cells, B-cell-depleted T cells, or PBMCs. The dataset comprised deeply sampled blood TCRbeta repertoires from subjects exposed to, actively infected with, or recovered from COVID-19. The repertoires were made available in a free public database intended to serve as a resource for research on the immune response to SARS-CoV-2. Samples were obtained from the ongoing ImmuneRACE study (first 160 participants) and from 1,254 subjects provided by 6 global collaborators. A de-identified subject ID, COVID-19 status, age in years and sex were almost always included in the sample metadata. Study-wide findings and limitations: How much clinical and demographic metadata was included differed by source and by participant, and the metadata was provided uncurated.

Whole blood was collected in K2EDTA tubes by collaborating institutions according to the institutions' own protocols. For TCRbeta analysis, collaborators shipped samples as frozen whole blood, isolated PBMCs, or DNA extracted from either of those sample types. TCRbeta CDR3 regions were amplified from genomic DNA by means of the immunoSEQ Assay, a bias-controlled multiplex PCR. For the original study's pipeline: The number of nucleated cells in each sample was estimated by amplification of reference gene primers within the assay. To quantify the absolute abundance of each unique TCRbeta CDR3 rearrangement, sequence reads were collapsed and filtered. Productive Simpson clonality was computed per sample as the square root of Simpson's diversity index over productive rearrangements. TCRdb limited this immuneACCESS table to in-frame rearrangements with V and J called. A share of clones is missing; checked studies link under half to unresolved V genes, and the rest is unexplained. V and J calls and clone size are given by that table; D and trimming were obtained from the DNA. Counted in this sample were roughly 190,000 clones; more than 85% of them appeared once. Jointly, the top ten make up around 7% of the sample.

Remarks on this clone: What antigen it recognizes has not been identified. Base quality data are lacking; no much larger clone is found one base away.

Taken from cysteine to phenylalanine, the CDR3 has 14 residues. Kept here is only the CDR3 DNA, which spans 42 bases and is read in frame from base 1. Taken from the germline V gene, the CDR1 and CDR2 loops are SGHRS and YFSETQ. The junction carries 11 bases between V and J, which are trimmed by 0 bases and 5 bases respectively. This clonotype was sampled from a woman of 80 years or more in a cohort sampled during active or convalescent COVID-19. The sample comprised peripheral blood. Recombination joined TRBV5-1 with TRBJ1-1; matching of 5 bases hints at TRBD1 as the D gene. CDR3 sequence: CASSLEGVRTEAFF. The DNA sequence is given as TGCGCCAGCAGCTTGGAAGGGGTGAGAACTGAAGCTTTCTTT.